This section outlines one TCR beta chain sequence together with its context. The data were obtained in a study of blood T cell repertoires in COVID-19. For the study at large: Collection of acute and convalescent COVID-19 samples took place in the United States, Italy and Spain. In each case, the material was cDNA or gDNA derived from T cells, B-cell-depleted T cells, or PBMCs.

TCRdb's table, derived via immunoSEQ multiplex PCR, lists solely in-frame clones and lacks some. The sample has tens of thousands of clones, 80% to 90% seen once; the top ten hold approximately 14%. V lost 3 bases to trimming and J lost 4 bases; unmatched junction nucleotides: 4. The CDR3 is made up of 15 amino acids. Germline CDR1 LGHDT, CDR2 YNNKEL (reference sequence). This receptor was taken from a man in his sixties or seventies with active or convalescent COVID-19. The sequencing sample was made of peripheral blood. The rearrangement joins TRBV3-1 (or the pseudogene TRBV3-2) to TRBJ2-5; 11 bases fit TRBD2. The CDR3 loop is CASSHSGRARETQYF. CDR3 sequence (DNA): TGTGCCAGCAGCCATAGCGGGAGGGCCCGAGAGACCCAGTACTTC.